This T cell receptor beta chain is drawn from a study of T cell repertoires in cytomegalovirus infection. As for the study in general: Epitope selection comprised recently identified HLA-C-restricted CMV epitopes and well-studied HLA-B-restricted CMV epitopes. It was the public TCR beta signatures that indicated both CMV infection and matching HLA type. Study-wide points: Carriers of CMV plus the relevant HLA were identified by cumulative public TCR beta family frequency. Dominating the ex vivo response were HLA-C-restricted CMV-specific TCR beta clonotypes.

V was clipped by 3 bases and J by 5 bases; unmatched bases: 9. CDR3 length: 15 amino acids. Each CDR3 protein is one row after TCRdb ran MiXCR on the reads. The sample lists just over 450,000 distinct CDR3 sequences, about 42% occurring once. Remarks on this clonotype: Its antigen is unidentified.

This chain uses TRBV12-3 or TRBV12-4 with TRBJ1-1, with TRBD1 identical over 7 bases. The sequence derives from a human donor in good health (CMV status not recorded). Some clones in this sample may be carry-over from other donors' samples. The source was cultured PBMCs, collected from culture after CMV antigen stimulation. The CDR3 spells CASSLGRGASTEAFF. Here the CDR3 DNA reads TGTGCCAGCAGTTTGGGCAGGGGGGCATCTACTGAAGCTTTCTTT.